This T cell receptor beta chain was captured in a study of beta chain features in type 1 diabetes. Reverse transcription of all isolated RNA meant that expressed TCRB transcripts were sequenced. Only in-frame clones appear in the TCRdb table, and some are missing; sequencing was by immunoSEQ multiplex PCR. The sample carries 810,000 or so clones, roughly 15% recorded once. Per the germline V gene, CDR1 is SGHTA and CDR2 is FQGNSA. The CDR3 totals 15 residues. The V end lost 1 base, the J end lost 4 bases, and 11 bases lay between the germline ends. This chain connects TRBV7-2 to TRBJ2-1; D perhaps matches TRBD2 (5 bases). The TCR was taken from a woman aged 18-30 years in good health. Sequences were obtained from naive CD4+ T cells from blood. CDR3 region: CASSLGARVYNEQFF. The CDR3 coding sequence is TGTGCCAGCAGCTTAGGCGCGCGGGTGTACAATGAGCAGTTCTTC.